This TCR beta chain is from a study of blood T cell repertoires in COVID-19. The assay was immunoSEQ multiplex PCR, and TCRdb's table has in-frame clones only and misses some. Of roughly 260,000 clones listed, about nine tenths were seen once; the top ten hold roughly 6%. The germline gives CDR1 SGHTA, CDR2 FQGTGA. V was trimmed by 4 bases and J by 6 bases, leaving 13 bases between them. There are 15 residues in the CDR3. The TCR was taken from a woman in her twenties or thirties with acute COVID-19. The sequencing sample was made of PBMCs or T cells enriched from blood (not recorded which). V and J are TRBV7-3 and TRBJ1-6, with D unresolved. CDR3 loop: CASSSGLRRNSPLHF. CDR3 in DNA: TGTGCCAGCAGCTCAGGACTTCGCCGTAATTCACCCCTCCACTTT.